This entry lists 2 T cell receptor beta chains sequenced from one sample in a study of blood T cell repertoires in COVID-19. Some clones are missing from TCRdb's copy, which holds only in-frame ones; the method was immunoSEQ multiplex PCR. The sample contains approximately 210,000 clones, approximately 81% of which appear only once. Input material: peripheral blood. These receptor sequences come from a woman older than 75 with COVID-19, enrolled during active disease.

The chain uses TRBV6-6 and TRBJ1-2; 8 bases align to TRBD1. Trimming removed 5 bases from V and 2 bases from J; junction bases left unmatched: 10. Germline loops: CDR1 MNHNY, CDR2 SVGAGI (reference sequence). The CDR3 covers 16 residues. The CDR3 here is CASSKDRATSNYGYTF. CDR3 nucleotide sequence: TGTGCCAGCAGTAAGGACAGGGCTACATCGAACTATGGCTACACCTTC.

This clone was recorded a few times. This chain uses TRBV27 with TRBJ1-1; D is unclear. CDR3 length equals 13 residues. V dropped 4 bases and J dropped 1 base, with 7 bases sitting between them. Per the germline V gene, CDR1 is MNHEY and CDR2 is SMNVEV (reference sequence). The CDR3 here is CASSYKRNTEAFF. CDR3 DNA: TGTGCCAGCAGTTATAAGAGGAACACTGAAGCTTTCTTT.